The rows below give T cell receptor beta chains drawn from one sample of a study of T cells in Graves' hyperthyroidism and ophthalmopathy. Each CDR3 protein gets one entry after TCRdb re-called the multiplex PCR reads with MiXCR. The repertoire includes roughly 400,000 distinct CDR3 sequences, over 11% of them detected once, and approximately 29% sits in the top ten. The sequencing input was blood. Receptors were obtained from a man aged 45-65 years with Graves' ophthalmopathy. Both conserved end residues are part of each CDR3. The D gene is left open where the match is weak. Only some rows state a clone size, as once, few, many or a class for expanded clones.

CASSFMDSNQPQHF TGTGCCAGCAGTTTTATGGATAGCAATCAGCCCCAGCATTTT TRBV12-3/TRBV12-4 - many TRBJ1-5
CASSETRGVREKLFF TGTGCCAGCAGCGAGACGAGGGGAGTGAGGGAAAAACTGTTTTTT TRBV6-1 - - TRBJ1-4
CATRDRHYGYTF TGTGCCACCAGGGACAGACACTATGGCTACACCTTC TRBV6-4 TRBD1 - TRBJ1-2
CASSYGQALQETQYF TGTGCCAGCAGCTATGGGCAGGCTCTCCAAGAGACCCAGTACTTC TRBV7-2 - few TRBJ2-5
CASSYRTSVSYNEQFF TGTGCCAGCAGTTATCGCACTAGCGTCTCCTACAATGAGCAGTTCTTC TRBV6-1 TRBD2 few TRBJ2-1
CSASSSGRRVADTQYF TGCAGTGCATCGTCTAGCGGGAGAAGGGTAGCAGATACGCAGTATTTT TRBV20-1 TRBD2 many TRBJ2-3
CAWSVQVKQYF TGTGCCTGGAGTGTACAAGTCAAGCAGTACTTC TRBV30 - many TRBJ2-7
CASSISYTGLRYNEQFF TGTGCCAGTAGTATAAGTTACACGGGACTCAGATACAATGAGCAGTTCTTC TRBV19 - - TRBJ2-1
CATSDLPKTSGKSGELFF TGTGCCACCAGTGATTTGCCTAAGACTAGCGGGAAGTCCGGGGAGCTGTTTTTT TRBV24-1 TRBD2 - TRBJ2-2
CASSSELPYEQYF TGTGCCAGCAGTTCAGAGTTACCCTACGAGCAGTACTTC TRBV28 - many TRBJ2-7
CASSPVSGGTNEKLFF TGCGCCAGCAGCCCCGTATCAGGGGGTACTAATGAAAAACTGTTTTTT TRBV5-1 TRBD1 few TRBJ1-4
CASSLRTSGGPYNEQFF TGTGCCAGCAGCTTACGGACTAGCGGGGGCCCTTACAATGAGCAGTTCTTC TRBV11-2 TRBD2 many TRBJ2-1
CASSYSRGKGEQYF TGTGCCAGCAGTTACTCGAGAGGGAAAGGCGAGCAGTACTTC TRBV6-5 - many TRBJ2-7
CSAGRSSGPSDQYF TGCAGTGCTGGGAGGTCTAGCGGCCCTTCAGACCAGTACTTC TRBV20-1 TRBD2 many TRBJ2-5
CASSQVTGGGETQYF TGTGCCAGCAGCCAAGTAACAGGGGGTGGAGAGACCCAGTACTTC TRBV3-1 TRBD1 many TRBJ2-5
CASSGTGQVNSPLHF TGTGCCAGCAGCGGAACAGGACAAGTTAATTCACCCCTCCACTTT TRBV9 - many TRBJ1-6
CASSLGGLTDTQYF TGTGCCAGCAGCTTAGGGGGGCTCACAGATACGCAGTATTTT TRBV11-2 - many TRBJ2-3